This TCR beta chain originates from a study of blood T cells in healthy people across ages. For the second PCR, which ran for about 7 to 11 cycles, a sample-barcoded 5' primer and a J-beta primer mix were used. TCRdb re-called the 5' RACE reads with MiXCR, one entry per CDR3 protein. This table has approximately 1,700,000 distinct CDR3 sequences, approximately 39% appearing once. In regard to this clonotype: It may be a read error: a sequence one base away is much more abundant.

CDR1 SQVTM and CDR2 ANQGSEA come from the germline V gene. The CDR3 is 14 amino acids. V was shortened by 4 bases and J by 5 bases, with 18 bases between the two germline ends. This chain links TRBV29-1 with TRBJ2-7; D is perhaps TRBD2 (5 bases). This clonotype originated in a human donor in good health. The specimen was blood. The DNA of the CDR3 is TGCAGCGTTGGGGGTCGGGGTTTGAGCCACGAGCAGTACTTC. Protein sequence: CSVGGRGLSHEQYF.